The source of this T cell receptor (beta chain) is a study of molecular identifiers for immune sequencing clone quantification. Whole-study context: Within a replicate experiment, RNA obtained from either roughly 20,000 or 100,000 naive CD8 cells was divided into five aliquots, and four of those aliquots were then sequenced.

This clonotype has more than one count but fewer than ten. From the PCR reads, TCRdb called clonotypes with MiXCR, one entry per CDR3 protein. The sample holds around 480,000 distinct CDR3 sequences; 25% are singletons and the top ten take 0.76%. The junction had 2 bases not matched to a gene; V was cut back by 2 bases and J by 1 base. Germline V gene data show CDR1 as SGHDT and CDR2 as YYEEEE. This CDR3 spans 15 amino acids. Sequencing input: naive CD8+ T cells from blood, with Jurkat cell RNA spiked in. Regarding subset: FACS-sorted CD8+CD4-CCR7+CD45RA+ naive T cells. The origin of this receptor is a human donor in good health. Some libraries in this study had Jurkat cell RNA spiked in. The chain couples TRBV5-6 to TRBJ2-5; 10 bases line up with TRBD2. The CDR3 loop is CASSFRTSGQETQYF. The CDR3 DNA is TGTGCCAGCAGCTTTCGGACTAGCGGCCAAGAGACCCAGTACTTC.